The subject of this entry is one TCR beta chain. V lost 0 bases, J lost 7 bases, and 13 bases lay in between. This CDR3 is built from 15 residues. The V gene's germline CDR1 is MNHNS and CDR2 SASEGT. This record comes from a study of cytomegalovirus exposure and HLA in healthy donors. Study overall: Genotyping showed roughly 76% of roughly 400 donors falling in the Caucasian-associated ancestry cluster.

The PCR used 60 Vbeta and 13 Jbeta primers. Sequencing was performed with immunoSEQ multiplex PCR; in TCRdb, only in-frame clones are kept and a portion is missing. The table lists 120,000 or so clones, about three quarters of them singletons. Sequenced: PBMCs. The chain has TRBV6-1 and TRBJ1-5, with no clear D. The clonotype comes from a female donor in good health and CMV-seronegative. The CDR3 DNA reads TGTGCCAGCAGTGAAGCGGTTGGTGGTGAGCAGCCCCAGCATTTT. Translated: CASSEAVGGEQPQHF.